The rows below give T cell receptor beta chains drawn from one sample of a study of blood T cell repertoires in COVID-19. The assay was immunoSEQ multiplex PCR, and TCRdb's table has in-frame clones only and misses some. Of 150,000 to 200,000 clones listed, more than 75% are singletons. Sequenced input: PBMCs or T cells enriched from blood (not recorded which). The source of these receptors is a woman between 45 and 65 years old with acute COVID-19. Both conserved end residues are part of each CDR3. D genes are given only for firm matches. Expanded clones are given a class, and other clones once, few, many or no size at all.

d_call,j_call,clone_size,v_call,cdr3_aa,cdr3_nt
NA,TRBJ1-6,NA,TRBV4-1,CASSKRVQDNSPLHF,TGCGCCAGCAGTAAAAGGGTACAGGATAATTCACCCCTCCACTTT
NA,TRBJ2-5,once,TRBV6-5,CASSRGNQETQYF,TGTGCCAGCAGTCGGGGAAACCAAGAGACCCAGTACTTC
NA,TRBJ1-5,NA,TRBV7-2,CASSSQGLGQPQHF,TGTGCCAGCAGCTCTCAGGGGCTGGGTCAGCCCCAGCATTTT
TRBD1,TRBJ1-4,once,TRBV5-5,CASSETGSAAANEKLFF,TGTGCCAGCAGCGAGACAGGGTCGGCCGCGGCTAATGAAAAACTGTTTTTT
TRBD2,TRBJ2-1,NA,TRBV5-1,CASTGGGGRLEEQFF,TGCGCCAGCACGGGAGGGGGGGGCCGCCTAGAGGAGCAGTTCTTC
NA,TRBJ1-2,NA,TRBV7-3,CASSLGGLGGYTF,TGTGCCAGCAGCTTAGGGGGGTTAGGTGGCTACACCTTC
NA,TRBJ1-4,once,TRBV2,CASLGFRGGGEKLFF,TGTGCCAGCCTCGGCTTTCGGGGAGGCGGTGAAAAACTGTTTTTT
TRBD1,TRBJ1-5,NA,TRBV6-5,CAGSGTGKHNQPQHF,TGTGCCGGAAGCGGGACAGGGAAACACAATCAGCCCCAGCATTTT
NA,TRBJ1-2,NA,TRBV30,CAWSLSLAAYGYTF,TGTGCCTGGAGCCTATCCCTGGCAGCGTATGGCTACACCTTC
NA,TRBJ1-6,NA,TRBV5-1,CASSLVAPSGNSPLHF,TGCGCCAGCAGCTTGGTGGCCCCCTCCGGGAATTCACCCCTCCACTTT
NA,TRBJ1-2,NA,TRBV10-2,CASSERRESYGYTF,TGCGCCAGCAGTGAACGGAGGGAGAGCTATGGCTACACCTTC
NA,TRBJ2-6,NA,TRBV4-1,CASSEVVTIEAGANVLTF,TGCGCCAGCAGCGAGGTAGTTACTATCGAGGCTGGGGCCAACGTCCTGACTTTC
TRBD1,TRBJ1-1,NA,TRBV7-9,CASSPRDRGRNTEAFF,TGTGCCAGCAGCCCTAGGGACAGGGGGAGGAACACTGAAGCTTTCTTT
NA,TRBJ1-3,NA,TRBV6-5,CASSYGGEGSGNTIYF,TGTGCCAGCAGTTACGGGGGGGAGGGGTCTGGAAACACCATATATTTT
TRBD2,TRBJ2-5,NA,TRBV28,CASTYGLAGRYQETQYF,TGTGCCAGCACCTACGGGCTAGCGGGGCGCTACCAAGAGACCCAGTACTTC
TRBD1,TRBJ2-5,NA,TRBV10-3,CAISEPTGISETQYF,TGTGCCATCAGTGAGCCGACAGGGATTTCAGAGACCCAGTACTTC
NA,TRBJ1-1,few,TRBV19,CASSIERRGTEAFF,TGTGCCAGTAGTATAGAGCGTCGAGGCACTGAAGCTTTCTTT
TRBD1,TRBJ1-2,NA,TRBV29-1,CSVEGGQDLYGYTF,TGCAGCGTTGAAGGCGGACAGGATCTCTATGGCTACACCTTC
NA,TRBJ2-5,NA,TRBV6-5,CASKAGLSQETQYF,TGTGCCAGCAAGGCAGGGCTATCACAAGAGACCCAGTACTTC
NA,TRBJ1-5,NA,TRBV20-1,CSASRGAGQPQHF,TGCAGTGCTAGTCGGGGGGCAGGTCAGCCCCAGCATTTT
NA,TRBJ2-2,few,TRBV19,CATENIQINTGELFF,TGTGCCACCGAAAACATCCAAATCAACACCGGGGAGCTGTTTTTT
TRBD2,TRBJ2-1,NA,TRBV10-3,CAISESGEGSPFF,TGTGCCATCAGTGAGTCGGGGGAGGGATCGCCGTTCTTC